This passage covers 31 T cell receptor beta chains from one sample sequenced in a study of OX40 agonist ivuxolimab in advanced cancers. Libraries were made using the immunoSEQ multiplex PCR assay. Entries here come from immuneACCESS through TCRdb and include only in-frame sequences with V and J called. Some clones fail to appear in such tables; in the studies checked, an unresolved V gene covers under half of the shortfall, and the cause of the remainder is unknown. The table for this sample lists tens of thousands of clones; roughly four fifths of them were counted only once. Around 20% of the sample is held by the ten biggest clonotypes. The sequencing here drew on CD4+ or CD8+ T cells sorted from blood, taken in a trial of the OX40 agonist ivuxolimab. These receptor sequences come from an adult with an advanced solid tumor such as melanoma, head and neck, liver or kidney cancer.

The chain combines TRBV28 with TRBJ1-4, with D possibly matching TRBD1 (6 bases). The CDR3 sequence is 16 residues long. V was pared by 4 bases and J by 3 bases, with 15 bases between. Per germline, CDR1 MDHEN and CDR2 SYDVKM. Here the CDR3 reads CASSYGQPAANEKLFF. The CDR3, as DNA: TGTGCCAGCAGTTACGGACAGCCGGCGGCTAATGAAAAACTGTTTTTT.

The chain recombines TRBV6-5 with TRBJ1-1; D is ambiguous. The ends were cut back, 7 bases at V and 6 bases at J, with 18 bases in the middle. Germline V lookup: CDR1 MNHEY, CDR2 SVGAGI. CDR3 length equals 14 residues. The DNA for the CDR3 is TGTGCCAGCACCCCCCGGGGAGATGTTTCTGAAGCTTTCTTT. Translation: CASTPRGDVSEAFF.

V is TRBV5-1 and J is TRBJ1-2, with no clear D. Trimming stripped 6 bases from V and 4 bases from J, with 7 bases between. Germline V CDR1 and CDR2: SGHRS, YFSETQ. There are 11 residues in the CDR3. The CDR3 loop is CASTGLYGYTF. CDR3 DNA sequence: TGCGCCAGCACAGGTCTCTATGGCTACACCTTC.

This chain connects TRBV4-1 to TRBJ1-1; no reliable D call. The CDR3 is 17 residues long. The V end lost 0 bases, the J end lost 0 bases, and 14 bases lay between the germline ends. Germline V gene data show CDR1 as MGHRA and CDR2 as YSYEKL. CDR3 in DNA: TGCGCCAGCAGCCAAGACCGGAGTAGGACGGTGAACACTGAAGCTTTCTTT. Its translation: CASSQDRSRTVNTEAFF.

The sample holds a few counts of this clone. The chain employs TRBV7-8 and TRBJ2-5; D is perhaps TRBD1 or TRBD2 (6 bases each). Germline assignment: CDR1 SGHVS and CDR2 FQNEAQ. This CDR3 has 19 amino acids. The germline V and J ends were trimmed by 5 bases and 2 bases, with 27 bases remaining between them. The CDR3: CASSHAEGVLWTTQETQYF. CDR3 in DNA: TGTGCCAGCAGCCACGCGGAGGGGGTCTTGTGGACTACTCAAGAGACCCAGTACTTC.

The V call is TRBV5-1, the J call TRBJ2-3, with D uncertain. Germline V gene lookup returns CDR1 SGHRS and CDR2 YFSETQ. The CDR3 has 14 amino acids. V lost 0 bases, J lost 3 bases, and 8 bases lay in between. The CDR3 DNA reads as TGCGCCAGCAGCTTGGCGACCGGAACAGATACGCAGTATTTT. It is translated as CASSLATGTDTQYF.

This sequence joins TRBV28 and TRBJ1-2, with D tentatively TRBD1 (5 bases). This CDR3 has 13 residues. Trimming removed 5 bases at V and 8 bases at J, with 15 bases between. Germline V gene data show CDR1 as MDHEN and CDR2 as SYDVKM. The CDR3 is CASSSGDGYGYTF. CDR3 bases: TGTGCCAGCAGTAGCGGGGACGGCTACGGCTACACCTTC.

CDR3 protein: CASSLGLRETQYF. The CDR3 bases are TGTGCCAGCAGCTTAGGACTCAGGGAGACCCAGTACTTC. The J gene is TRBJ2-5, the V gene TRBV11-2; D remains unclear. V lost 1 base and J 5 bases, leaving 8 bases between the germline ends. There are 13 residues in the CDR3. Germline lookup yields CDR1 SGHAT and CDR2 FQNNGV. Filled out from reference TRBV11-2 and TRBJ2-5, the complete variable domain reads EAGVAQSPRYKIIEKRQSVAFWCNPISGHATLYWYQQILGQGPKLLIQFQNNGVVDDSQLPKDRFSAERLKGVDSTLKIQPAKLEDSAVYLCASSLGLRETQYFGPGTRLLVL.

This sequence joins TRBV7-3 and TRBJ2-1, with 12 bases identical to TRBD2. Trimming cost V 2 bases and J 7 bases; bases outside gene matches: 3. CDR1 and CDR2 from the germline V gene are SGHTA and FQGTGA. The CDR3 length is 15 residues. CDR3 in DNA: TGTGCCAGCAGCTTACTAGCGGGGGGGCCGAATGAGCAGTTCTTC. Protein product: CASSLLAGGPNEQFF.

The chain joins TRBV2 to TRBJ2-1; TRBD1 agrees at 7 bases. CDR1 and CDR2 (germline): SNHLY, FYNNEI. The CDR3 loop spans 15 amino acids. The ends lost 6 bases at V and 4 bases at J; junction bases unmatched: 9. In nucleotides, the CDR3 is TGTGCCAGCAGAGAAAAGCAGGGGGTTTACAATGAGCAGTTCTTC. Encoded protein: CASREKQGVYNEQFF. Complete variable domain (other parts from reference TRBV2 and TRBJ2-1): EPEVTQTPSHQVTQMGQEVILRCVPISNHLYFYWYRQILGQKVEFLVSFYNNEISEKSEIFDDQFSVERPDGSNFTLKIRSTKLEDSAMYFCASREKQGVYNEQFFGPGTRLTVL.

V and J are TRBV4-1 and TRBJ1-6; tentative D call: TRBD1 (6 bases). The CDR3 length is 16 residues. Germline CDR1 MGHRA, CDR2 YSYEKL. V dropped 4 bases and J dropped 8 bases, with 18 bases sitting between them. The CDR3 sequence is CASSPRPRTADSPLHF. In DNA, the CDR3 is TGCGCCAGCAGCCCCCGGCCCAGGACAGCCGATTCACCCCTCCACTTT.

The V call is TRBV6-5, the J call TRBJ2-7; TRBD1 matches at 10 bases. Trimming took 4 bases from V and 3 from J; bases not matched to a gene: 9. This CDR3 has 16 residues. Germline V gene sequence: CDR1 MNHEY, CDR2 SVGAGI. In nucleotides, the CDR3 is TGTGCCAGCAGTTCCAGGACAGGGGGGTTCAACTACGAGCAGTACTTC. Translating gives CASSSRTGGFNYEQYF.

This rearrangement joins TRBV5-1 to TRBJ2-1, with TRBD2 matching over 8 bases. The CDR3 extends over 15 amino acids. The germline CDR1 and CDR2 sequences are SGHRS and YFSETQ. J gave up 6 bases and V 4 bases, and 9 bases lay outside the gene matches. The CDR3 protein is CASSPGTRGLNEQFF. The CDR3 DNA sequence: TGCGCCAGCAGCCCCGGGACTAGGGGCCTCAATGAGCAGTTCTTC.

CDR3: CASSESPTAPYEQYF. The CDR3 coding sequence is TGTGCCAGCAGTGAAAGTCCGACTGCTCCCTACGAGCAGTACTTC. The rearrangement uses TRBV2 and TRBJ2-7; D gene ambiguous. The CDR3 runs to 15 residues. The V and J ends lost 2 bases and 2 bases respectively, with 13 bases between them. The germline gives CDR1 SNHLY, CDR2 FYNNEI.

The chain uses TRBV6-5 and TRBJ2-5; D uncertain. The DNA matches TRBJ2-7 better at its end, which makes the J call doubtful. The CDR3 sequence is 15 residues long. Per germline, CDR1 MNHEY and CDR2 SVGAGI. Here the CDR3 reads CASSYSWRTMYEQYF. The DNA of the CDR3 is TGTGCCAGCAGTTACTCGTGGCGAACCATGTACGAGCAGTACTTC.

The chain employs TRBV5-1 and TRBJ2-1; 7 bases are a match to TRBD2. V trimming: 4 bases; J trimming: 2 bases; junction bases outside the gene matches: 9. The CDR3 totals 16 residues. The germline CDR1 and CDR2 sequences are SGHRS and YFSETQ. CDR3: CASSRPDLAAYNEQFF. In nucleotides, the CDR3 is TGCGCCAGCAGCAGACCCGACCTAGCGGCCTACAATGAGCAGTTCTTC. The variable domain in full, with the rest retrieved from reference TRBV5-1 and TRBJ2-1, is KAGVTQTPRYLIKTRGQQVTLSCSPISGHRSVSWYQQTPGQGLQFLFEYFSETQRNKGNFPGRFSGRQFSNSRSEMNVSTLELGDSALYLCASSRPDLAAYNEQFFGPGTRLTVL.

This clone was seen a few times. This chain joins TRBV7-6 and TRBJ2-7; 7 bases align to TRBD2. The CDR3 is made up of 16 amino acids. V gave up 3 bases and J gave up 1 base; unmatched junction bases: 9. Germline-derived CDR1 and CDR2 are SGHVS and FNYEAQ. DNA of the CDR3: TGTGCCAGCAGCTTGGGAGCACGGGAGGCTTCCTACGAGCAGTACTTC. This sequence encodes CASSLGAREASYEQYF.

The CDR3 nucleotides are TGTGCCAGCAGCCCCGGGACTACCTCCTACAATGAGCAGTTCTTC. It is translated as CASSPGTTSYNEQFF. This rearrangement joins TRBV27 to TRBJ2-1, with 7 bases fitting TRBD2. Germline V gene data show CDR1 as MNHEY and CDR2 as SMNVEV (reference sequence). The CDR3 contains 15 residues. V was clipped by 6 bases and J by 0 bases; unmatched bases: 5.

The chain carries TRBV30 and TRBJ1-1; D ambiguous. This CDR3 region has 13 residues. CDR1 GTSNPN and CDR2 SVGIG come from the germline V gene (reference sequence). V lost 5 bases and J 3 bases, leaving 13 bases between the germline ends. CDR3 loop: CAWGRLRYTEAFF. The CDR3 DNA follows: TGTGCCTGGGGCAGGTTACGATACACTGAAGCTTTCTTT.

This clone came up a few times. This chain links TRBV2 with TRBJ2-7; no clear D gene. This CDR3 spans 14 amino acids. Germline CDR1 and CDR2: SNHLY and FYNNEI. V dropped 4 bases and J dropped 4 bases, with 14 bases sitting between them. CDR3 coding DNA: TGTGCCAGCAGTGCGACCGTAGTTAGATACGAGCAGTACTTC. Translating it yields CASSATVVRYEQYF.

V is TRBV5-5 and J is TRBJ2-3; perhaps TRBD1 as D (5 bases). The germline V and J ends were trimmed by 3 bases and 2 bases, with 13 bases remaining between them. The CDR3 has 15 residues. The V gene's germline CDR1 is SGHKS and CDR2 YYEKEE (reference sequence). CDR3 loop: CASSSTRQNTDTQYF. As DNA, the CDR3 is TGTGCCAGCAGCTCCACCCGACAGAACACAGATACGCAGTATTTT.

The chain carries TRBV5-1 and TRBJ2-2; 14 bases match TRBD2. V was pared by 0 bases and J by 0 bases, with 13 bases of the junction left unmatched. The CDR3 consists of 22 residues. In germline, CDR1 is SGHRS, CDR2 YFSETQ. The CDR3 reads CASSLVPGTSGGEFANTGELFF. The CDR3 coding sequence is TGCGCCAGCAGCTTGGTGCCCGGGACTAGCGGGGGAGAGTTCGCGAACACCGGGGAGCTGTTTTTT.

The chain uses TRBV7-6 and TRBJ2-7; 7 positions match TRBD1. V lost 5 bases and J lost 4; bases outside the gene matches: 5. CDR1 SGHVS and CDR2 FNYEAQ come from the germline V gene. This CDR3 is built from 13 residues. This chain's CDR3 is CASSPGDRYEQYF. DNA for the CDR3: TGTGCCAGCAGCCCTGGGGACAGATACGAGCAGTACTTC.

The chain recombines TRBV18 with TRBJ2-4; possibly TRBD2 for D (6 bases). The CDR3 length is 19 residues. Trimming removed 0 bases from V and 0 bases from J, with 18 bases in between. The germline V gene encodes CDR1 KGHSH and CDR2 LQKENI. The CDR3 is CASSPPPGRSLRAKNIQYF. The CDR3 region has the DNA TGTGCCAGCTCACCACCGCCAGGGAGGAGCCTCCGAGCCAAAAACATTCAGTACTTC. The full variable domain, rest sourced from reference TRBV18 and TRBJ2-4, is NAGVMQNPRHLVRRRGQEARLRCSPMKGHSHVYWYRQLPEEGLKFMVYLQKENIIDESGMPKERFSAEFPKEGPSILRIQQVVRGDSAAYFCASSPPPGRSLRAKNIQYFGAGTRLSVL.

V gene TRBV30 combines with J gene TRBJ1-6; a weak D match, TRBD1 (5 bases). V gave up 0 bases and J gave up 8 bases, with 11 bases separating them. The CDR3 is 14 residues long. Germline CDR1 reads GTSNPN; CDR2 reads SVGIG (reference sequence). This CDR3 is CAWSVMGRDSPLHF. For the CDR3, the DNA is TGTGCCTGGAGTGTCATGGGGCGAGATTCACCCCTCCACTTT.

The chain couples TRBV29-1 to TRBJ2-7, with D tentatively TRBD2 (6 bases). Germline assignment: CDR1 SQVTM and CDR2 ANQGSEA. This CDR3 comprises 11 residues. Trimming pared 4 bases from V and 3 bases from J, leaving 7 bases between. The CDR3 DNA sequence: TGCAGCGTTGCGGGGGTCTACGAGCAGTACTTC. Protein product: CSVAGVYEQYF.

This chain connects TRBV6-5 to TRBJ1-4; no firm D call. The V end lost 6 bases, the J end lost 7 bases, and 15 bases lay between the germline ends. Germline V gene sequence: CDR1 MNHEY, CDR2 SVGAGI. CDR3 length: 14 residues. CDR3 DNA: TGTGCCAGCAGGCAGCGGGGAGGGATTGAAAAACTGTTTTTT. Translating gives CASRQRGGIEKLFF.

This rearrangement joins TRBV6-6 to TRBJ2-3, with 7 nucleotides matching TRBD2. V dropped 4 bases and J dropped 9; count of bases not matched to a gene: 16. The length of the CDR3 is 16 residues. The germline V gene has CDR1 MNHNY and CDR2 SVGAGI (reference sequence). CDR3 DNA: TGTGCCAGCAGTTCCTCTTTAGGCGGGAGCGCCGGAACGCAGTATTTT. Amino acids: CASSSSLGGSAGTQYF.

The chain is built from TRBV7-3 and TRBJ2-5; D perhaps matches TRBD2 (5 bases). The CDR3 consists of 12 residues. V lost 5 bases, J lost 5 bases, and 9 bases lay in between. Germline lookup yields CDR1 SGHTA and CDR2 FQGTGA. For the CDR3, the DNA is TGTGCCAGCAGCCAAAGCGGTGAGACCCAGTACTTC. Translated: CASSQSGETQYF.

The chain recombines TRBV28 with TRBJ1-5; D call uncertain. The CDR3 contains 14 residues. Germline V gene lookup returns CDR1 MDHEN and CDR2 SYDVKM. The germline V and J ends were trimmed by 7 bases and 6 bases, with 16 bases remaining between them. In DNA form, the CDR3 reads TGTGCCAGCAACTCAATCCAAGGAGGTCAGCCCCAGCATTTT. The encoded protein is CASNSIQGGQPQHF.

V usage is TRBV7-8 and J usage is TRBJ1-2; a weak D match, TRBD1 (6 bases). CDR3 length equals 11 residues. CDR1 and CDR2 (germline): SGHVS, FQNEAQ. The V end lost 5 bases, the J end lost 9 bases, and 10 bases lay between the germline ends. The DNA for the CDR3 is TGTGCCAGCAGCCCCGGGACAAGCTACACCTTC. Translated, it gives CASSPGTSYTF.